The text below deals with one T cell receptor beta chain. Its target is not known. This entry belongs to a study of T cells in lung cancer brain metastases. Study conclusions and caveats: Most clones were lesion-specific, with limited overlap between paired lesions (mean Morisita index roughly 0.25).

Germline CDR1 SGHRS, CDR2 YFSETQ. V shed 0 bases and J shed 6 bases, with 15 bases lying between them. The CDR3 runs to 15 residues. Genomic DNA input was 2.24 to 4.92 ug, equal within pairs. Sequencing used immunoSEQ multiplex PCR; TCRdb keeps in-frame clones, though not all of them. The sample consists of 5,000 or so clones, about nine tenths of them appearing once. The clonotype was recovered from a man in his 70s with non-small cell lung cancer. The material sequenced was tumor tissue from the primary lung tumor. This chain links TRBV5-1 with TRBJ1-1, with D unresolved. The CDR3 protein is CASSLAVVGSAEAFF. Written as DNA, the CDR3 is TGCGCCAGCAGCTTGGCTGTTGTAGGGAGCGCTGAAGCTTTCTTT.